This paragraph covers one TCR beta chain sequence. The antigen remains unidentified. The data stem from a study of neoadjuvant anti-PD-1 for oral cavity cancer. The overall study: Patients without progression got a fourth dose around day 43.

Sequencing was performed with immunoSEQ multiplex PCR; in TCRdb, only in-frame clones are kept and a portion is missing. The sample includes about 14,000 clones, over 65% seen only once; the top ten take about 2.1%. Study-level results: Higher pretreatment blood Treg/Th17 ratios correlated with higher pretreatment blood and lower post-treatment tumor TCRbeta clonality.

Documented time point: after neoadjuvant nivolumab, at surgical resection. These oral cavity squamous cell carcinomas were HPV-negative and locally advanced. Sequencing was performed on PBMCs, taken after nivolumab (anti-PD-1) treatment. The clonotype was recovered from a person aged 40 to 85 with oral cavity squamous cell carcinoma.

CDR3 sequence reads: CASRIDRGYGYTF. The CDR3 DNA follows: TGTGCCAGCAGAATAGACAGGGGCTATGGCTACACCTTC. V usage is TRBV6-1 and J usage is TRBJ1-2, with TRBD1 identical over 8 bases. The CDR3 sequence is 13 residues long. V dropped 6 bases and J dropped 4; count of bases not matched to a gene: 4. Looked up from germline, CDR1 is MNHNS and CDR2 is SASEGT.